This paragraph covers one T cell receptor (beta chain) sequence. The data stem from a study of blood T cell repertoires in COVID-19. Seattle enrolled patients during active infection and tracked them longitudinally. TCRdb's table, derived via immunoSEQ multiplex PCR, lists solely in-frame clones and lacks some. The sample contains 120,000 to 150,000 clones, 70% to 90% of which appear only once. V dropped 0 bases and J dropped 4; count of bases not matched to a gene: 0. The germline V gene has CDR1 LNHDA and CDR2 SQIVND (reference sequence). The CDR3 is 15 residues long. Specimen: peripheral blood. This receptor was identified in a woman aged 55-70 years with COVID-19, enrolled during active disease. V and J are TRBV19 and TRBJ2-1; TRBD2 matches 10 bases. CDR3 nucleotides: TGTGCCAGTAGTATAGAACTAGCGGGATACAATGAGCAGTTCTTC. Amino acids: CASSIELAGYNEQFF. Supplemented by reference TRBV19 and TRBJ2-1, the full variable domain reads DGGITQSPKYLFRKEGQNVTLSCEQNLNHDAMYWYRQDPGQGLRLIYYSQIVNDFQKGDIAEGYSVSREKKESFPLTVTSAQKNPTAFYLCASSIELAGYNEQFFGPGTRLTVL.